This passage covers 22 T cell receptor beta chains from one sample sequenced in a study of CD8 T cells in ankylosing spondylitis. TCRdb itself ran the 5' RACE reads through MiXCR, one entry per CDR3 protein. This table has 200,000 or so distinct CDR3 sequences, approximately 13% appearing once. Sequenced material: blood, either unsorted or a sorted T cell fraction (not recorded which). The receptor source for this set is a female donor with ankylosing spondylitis or in good health (not recorded which).

Ten or more counts support this clonotype. The chain recombines TRBV20-1 with TRBJ2-3; 7 nucleotides line up with TRBD2. Per the germline V gene, CDR1 is DFQATT and CDR2 is SNEGSKA (reference sequence). Losses at the gene ends were 2 bases for V and 0 bases for J; bases not matched to a gene: 17. The CDR3 loop spans 19 amino acids. The CDR3 region is CSARSGRQLASTSTDTQYF. As DNA, the CDR3 is TGCAGTGCTAGATCGGGACGGCAACTAGCGAGTACTAGCACAGATACGCAGTATTTT.

J is TRBJ2-1 and V is TRBV30; D gene ambiguous. Germline values: CDR1 GTSNPN, CDR2 SVGIG (reference sequence). This CDR3 has 9 residues. V dropped 3 bases and J dropped 13 bases, with 7 bases sitting between them. The CDR3 nucleotides read TGTGCCTGGAGCCCTCCTCAGTTCTTC. It translates to CAWSPPQFF.

Many counts were recorded for this clonotype. This chain connects TRBV18 to TRBJ1-5; no firm D call. Germline CDR1 and CDR2: KGHSH and LQKENI. V dropped 3 bases and J dropped 7 bases, with 22 bases sitting between them. The CDR3 is made up of 17 amino acids. The CDR3 loop reads CASSPYSGSFLPQPQHF. CDR3 DNA: TGTGCCAGCTCACCGTATTCCGGATCGTTCCTGCCCCAGCCCCAGCATTTT.

The chain couples TRBV20-1 to TRBJ1-2; maybe TRBD1 (5 bases). The CDR3 runs 14 residues. The germline CDR1 and CDR2 sequences are DFQATT and SNEGSKA (reference sequence). The V and J ends lost 0 bases and 3 bases respectively, with 11 bases between them. CDR3 DNA: TGCAGTGCTAGAGATCTAACAGGCCACTATGGCTACACCTTC. Protein product: CSARDLTGHYGYTF.

The rearrangement joins TRBV7-6 to TRBJ2-6, with D maybe TRBD2 (5 bases). Germline V gene sequence: CDR1 SGHVS, CDR2 FNYEAQ. The CDR3 is 16 residues long. V was pared by 5 bases and J by 2 bases, with 13 bases between. CDR3 protein: CASSPRTGTGANVLTF. CDR3 in DNA: TGTGCCAGCAGCCCCCGGACGGGAACTGGGGCCAACGTCCTGACTTTC.

The V call is TRBV25-1, the J call TRBJ2-7, with D possibly being TRBD1 or TRBD2 (6 bases each). Germline lookup yields CDR1 MGHDK and CDR2 SYGVNS. Trimming removed 5 bases at V and 0 bases at J, with 11 bases between. The CDR3 covers 14 residues. The DNA for the CDR3 is TGTGCCAGCAGTCGGGGGCCCTACTCCTACGAGCAGTACTTC. It yields the protein CASSRGPYSYEQYF.

Concerning this clonotype itself: Possible read error: a much larger clone is one base away. The gene calls are TRBV7-2 and TRBJ1-3; D is uncertain. The CDR3 contains 13 residues. Germline V gives CDR1 SGHTA, CDR2 FQGNSA. The CDR3 DNA reads TGTGCCAGCAGCAACGGGGAGCCAAACGCCATATATTTT. It specifies CASSNGEPNAIYF. Complete variable domain (other parts from reference TRBV7-2 and TRBJ1-3): GAGVSQSPSNKVTEKGKDVELRCDPISGHTALYWYRQSLGQGLEFLIYFQGNSAPDKSGLPSDRFSAERTGGSVSTLTIQRTQQEDSAVYLCASSNGEPNAIYFGEGSWLTVV.

This clonotype was observed many times. V is TRBV7-2 and J is TRBJ2-7; no definite D call. The V gene lost 1 base and the J gene lost 3 bases, with 10 bases spanning the gap. This CDR3 region has 14 residues. Germline assignment: CDR1 SGHTA and CDR2 FQGNSA. CDR3 region: CASSLDQSYYEQYF. CDR3 nucleotides: TGTGCCAGCAGCTTAGATCAGTCTTACTACGAGCAGTACTTC. Together with reference TRBV7-2 and TRBJ2-7, the CDR3 gives the full variable domain: GAGVSQSPSNKVTEKGKDVELRCDPISGHTALYWYRQSLGQGLEFLIYFQGNSAPDKSGLPSDRFSAERTGGSVSTLTIQRTQQEDSAVYLCASSLDQSYYEQYFGPGTRLTVT.

Ten or more counts support this clonotype. The chain employs TRBV12-3 or TRBV12-4 and TRBJ2-2; 8 bases align to TRBD2. This CDR3 is 14 amino acids long. J was trimmed by 7 bases and V by 6 bases; bases with no gene match: 7. The CDR3 here is CASSPREVGGELFF. CDR3 nucleotide sequence: TGTGCCAGCAGCCCGCGGGAGGTCGGCGGGGAGCTGTTTTTT.

This clonotype was detected many times. The rearrangement uses TRBV20-1 and TRBJ2-1, with 7 bases identical to TRBD2. This CDR3 spans 14 amino acids. J was trimmed by 7 bases and V by 0 bases; bases with no gene match: 6. Germline lookup yields CDR1 DFQATT and CDR2 SNEGSKA (reference sequence). The CDR3 here is CSARDAGAGNEQFF. The CDR3 DNA sequence: TGCAGTGCTAGAGATGCGGGAGCAGGAAATGAGCAGTTCTTC.

This clonotype was observed a few times. V is TRBV3-1 and J is TRBJ2-3; 8 bases line up with TRBD2. This CDR3 is built from 15 residues. The V gene's germline CDR1 is LGHDT and CDR2 YNNKEL (reference sequence). V was pared by 4 bases and J by 4 bases, with 7 bases of the junction left unmatched. DNA of the CDR3: TGTGCCAGCAGCCCCCGGGAGGGCCGAGCAGATACGCAGTATTTT. Its translation is CASSPREGRADTQYF.

Of note for this clonotype: This could be a read error, since a much larger clone is one nucleotide away. The gene calls are TRBV20-1 and TRBJ2-7, with D perhaps being TRBD1 or TRBD2 (6 bases each). The CDR3 loop spans 15 amino acids. Germline V gene lookup returns CDR1 DFQATT and CDR2 SNEGSKA (reference sequence). This chain's CDR3 is CSARDRGEQFYKQYF. CDR3 coding DNA: TGCAGTGCTAGAGATAGGGGGGAACAGTTCTACAAGCAGTACTTC.

In its sample, this clonotype was seen many times. The genes are TRBV7-6 and TRBJ2-1; 7 bases fit TRBD2. Germline V CDR1 and CDR2: SGHVS, FNYEAQ. With V trimmed by 5 bases and J by 9 bases, 16 bases remained unmatched. The CDR3 is 16 residues long. CDR3 region: CASSARTWGRAVEQFF. Written as DNA, the CDR3 is TGTGCCAGCAGCGCTCGCACATGGGGGAGGGCGGTTGAGCAGTTCTTC. The full variable domain, completed using reference TRBV7-6 and TRBJ2-1, is GAGVSQSPRYKVTKRGQDVALRCDPISGHVSLYWYRQALGQGPEFLTYFNYEAQQDKSGLPNDRFSAERPEGSISTLTIQRTEQRDSAMYRCASSARTWGRAVEQFFGPGTRLTVL.

In its sample, this clonotype was seen a few times. V usage is TRBV5-1 and J usage is TRBJ2-4, with D unclear. The germline CDR1 and CDR2 sequences are SGHRS and YFSETQ. The CDR3 extends over 13 amino acids. V shed 5 bases and J shed 7 bases, with 13 bases lying between them. Written as DNA, the CDR3 is TGCGCCAGCAGGGTAGGCAGTAGCAACATTCAGTACTTC. It codes for CASRVGSSNIQYF.

This clonotype was counted at least ten times. The V gene is TRBV7-2, the J gene TRBJ2-2; possibly TRBD1 for D (6 bases). This CDR3 is 14 amino acids long. CDR1 SGHTA and CDR2 FQGNSA come from the germline V gene. V gave up 4 bases and J gave up 1 base, with 7 bases separating them. CDR3 sequence (DNA): TGTGCCAGCAGCTCGACAGGGAACACCGGGGAGCTGTTTTTT. Protein product: CASSSTGNTGELFF.

Notes on this clonotype: A single base separates this from a much larger clone, so it may be a read error. The rearrangement joins TRBV6-2 or TRBV6-3 to TRBJ2-1; D perhaps matches TRBD2 (6 bases). In germline, CDR1 is MNHEY, CDR2 SVGEGT. The length of the CDR3 is 16 residues. V lost 8 bases, J lost 1 base, and 18 bases lay in between. The CDR3 loop reads CASRLAGGVSYNEQFF. DNA for the CDR3: TGTGCCAGCCGCCTAGCTGGCGGGGTATCCTACAATGAGCAGTTCTTC.

This chain links TRBV7-2 with TRBJ1-2; D ambiguous. The length of the CDR3 is 15 residues. Deletions cut 1 base from V and 4 bases from J, with 13 bases between. Germline assignment: CDR1 SGHTA and CDR2 FQGNSA. The CDR3, as DNA: TGTGCCAGCAGCTTAGGTCAGGTCCCGGGCTATGGCTACACCTTC. Translation gives CASSLGQVPGYGYTF.

This clonotype has at least ten counts. The V gene is TRBV5-6, the J gene TRBJ2-1; 9 bases fit TRBD1. Looked up from germline, CDR1 is SGHDT and CDR2 is YYEEEE. CDR3 length: 18 amino acids. V lost 1 base and J lost 1; bases outside the gene matches: 9. Written as DNA, the CDR3 is TGTGCCAGCAGCTTGTACGCCTCGGGACAGGGTTCCTACAATGAGCAGTTCTTC. It codes for CASSLYASGQGSYNEQFF. The variable domain in full, with the rest retrieved from reference TRBV5-6 and TRBJ2-1, is DAGVTQSPTHLIKTRGQQVTLRCSPKSGHDTVSWYQQALGQGPQFIFQYYEEEERQRGNFPDRFSGHQFPNYSSELNVNALLLGDSALYLCASSLYASGQGSYNEQFFGPGTRLTVL.

This clonotype was observed at least ten times. The V call is TRBV29-1, the J call TRBJ1-5; D is uncertain. Germline V CDR1 and CDR2: SQVTM, ANQGSEA. CDR3 length: 13 residues. The V end lost 3 bases, the J end lost 6 bases, and 12 bases lay between the germline ends. The CDR3 region has the DNA TGCAGCGTTGAGACATTCGTAGGTCAGCCCCAGCATTTT. Translating gives CSVETFVGQPQHF.

This clonotype has a handful of counts. The chain employs TRBV20-1 and TRBJ2-1; D might be TRBD2 (6 bases). V gave up 2 bases and J gave up 12 bases, with 26 bases separating them. CDR1 and CDR2 from the germline V gene are DFQATT and SNEGSKA (reference sequence). The CDR3 loop spans 16 amino acids. The CDR3 nucleotides read TGCAGTGCTAGATCCCCTGGGGGGACCTCGCGAGAAGGGCAGTTCTTC. It specifies CSARSPGGTSREGQFF.

This clonotype was seen repeatedly, ten times or more. The chain has TRBV5-1 and TRBJ2-7; the D gene is possibly TRBD1 (6 bases). Trimming cost V 3 bases and J 1 base, with 14 bases left between them. CDR1 is SGHRS, CDR2 YFSETQ, per germline. The CDR3 contains 15 residues. The CDR3 spells CASSSRTETSYEQYF. In nucleotides, the CDR3 is TGCGCCAGCAGCTCCCGGACAGAGACTTCCTACGAGCAGTACTTC. Supplemented by reference TRBV5-1 and TRBJ2-7, the full variable domain reads KAGVTQTPRYLIKTRGQQVTLSCSPISGHRSVSWYQQTPGQGLQFLFEYFSETQRNKGNFPGRFSGRQFSNSRSEMNVSTLELGDSALYLCASSSRTETSYEQYFGPGTRLTVT.

In this sample, this clonotype turned up many times. V gene TRBV24-1 combines with J gene TRBJ1-1; no clear D. The V end was cut by 3 bases, the J end by 6 bases, with 7 bases between. The CDR3 has 12 residues. Germline V gives CDR1 KGHDR, CDR2 SFDVKD. The CDR3 region is CATSDNNAEAFF. CDR3 bases: TGTGCCACCAGTGATAACAATGCTGAAGCTTTCTTT.